These 19 T cell receptor beta chains originate from one sample sequenced in a study of control samples from healthy donors and cancer patients (dated by TCRdb to about 2020). Libraries came from the immunoSEQ multiplex PCR assay. As stored in TCRdb, this immuneACCESS dataset retains in-frame rearrangements with V and J assigned. A fraction of the clones does not appear; measured against another copy, unresolved V genes explain less than half of the discrepancy, and the remainder lacks a known reason. This sample comprises about 55,000 clones, about 96% of them detected only once. The ten largest clonotypes hold roughly 0.99% of the sample. The material sequenced was blood. These receptors were obtained from a woman between 18 and 29 years old in good health.

The chain recombines TRBV2 with TRBJ2-1; possibly TRBD2 for D (7 bases). Germline CDR1 and CDR2: SNHLY and FYNNEI. V was trimmed by 6 bases and J by 7 bases, leaving 16 bases between them. The CDR3 length is 14 residues. Here the CDR3 reads CASRTGGGRNEQFF. The DNA of the CDR3 is TGTGCCAGCAGGACGGGGGGCGGTAGGAATGAGCAGTTCTTC.

In the case of this clone: Other DNA sequences in the same sample also yield this CDR3. The chain couples TRBV12-3 or TRBV12-4 to TRBJ1-5; D gene uncertain. The V and J ends lost 4 bases and 2 bases respectively, with 3 bases between them. This CDR3 is 12 amino acids long. The CDR3 DNA reads TGTGCCAGCAGTTCAGGCAATCAGCCCCAGCATTTT. Its translation is CASSSGNQPQHF.

The chain recombines TRBV25-1 with TRBJ1-4, with TRBD1 matching over 7 bases. The CDR3 has 15 amino acids. J was trimmed by 11 bases and V by 4 bases; bases with no gene match: 13. Per the germline V gene, CDR1 is MGHDK and CDR2 is SYGVNS. The DNA of the CDR3 is TGTGCCAGCAGTGGGCCCGACAGGGCGATACGGAAACTGTTTTTT. As protein: CASSGPDRAIRKLFF.

This clone was observed once. The chain couples TRBV7-9 to TRBJ1-3; 11 bases match TRBD1. There are 16 residues in the CDR3. The V segment lost 6 bases and the J segment 5 bases; nucleotides outside the gene matches: 9. Germline CDR1 and CDR2: SEHNR and FQNEAQ (reference sequence). The CDR3 protein is CASRSKGQGARNTIYF. The CDR3 DNA reads as TGTGCCAGCAGGTCCAAAGGACAGGGGGCACGAAACACCATATATTTT. Looking up the rest from reference TRBV7-9 and TRBJ1-3 gives the full variable domain: DTGVSQNPRHKITKRGQNVTFRCDPISEHNRLYWYRQTLGQGPEFLTYFQNEAQLEKSRLLSDRFSAERPKGSFSTLEIQRTEQGDSAMYLCASRSKGQGARNTIYFGEGSWLTVV.

The V and J genes are TRBV9 and TRBJ1-1; D unresolved. V lost 2 bases, J lost 0 bases, and 8 bases lay in between. Germline V gene data show CDR1 as SGDLS and CDR2 as YYNGEE. CDR3 length: 14 amino acids. CDR3 coding DNA: TGTGCCAGCAGCGTGGCGGGTCTGAACACTGAAGCTTTCTTT. Its protein product is CASSVAGLNTEAFF.

CDR3 in amino acids: CASSRTTGGNEKLFF. In DNA, the CDR3 is TGTGCCAGCAGCCGGACGACAGGGGGTAATGAAAAACTGTTTTTT. The chain is built from TRBV3-1 (or the pseudogene TRBV3-2) and TRBJ1-4, with 9 bases lining up with TRBD1. Trimming removed 4 bases from V and 4 bases from J; junction bases left unmatched: 4. CDR3 length: 15 amino acids. Germline lookup yields CDR1 LGHDT and CDR2 YNNKEL (reference sequence).

The chain has TRBV5-1 and TRBJ2-3; D possibly corresponds to TRBD1 (5 bases). Germline loops: CDR1 SGHRS, CDR2 YFSETQ. Trimming took off 4 bases at V and 0 bases at J, with 9 bases between the two ends. CDR3 length equals 14 residues. CDR3 sequence: CASSPTGSTDTQYF. CDR3 sequence (DNA): TGCGCCAGCAGCCCCACAGGCAGCACAGATACGCAGTATTTT. Variable domain in full (rest from reference TRBV5-1 and TRBJ2-3): KAGVTQTPRYLIKTRGQQVTLSCSPISGHRSVSWYQQTPGQGLQFLFEYFSETQRNKGNFPGRFSGRQFSNSRSEMNVSTLELGDSALYLCASSPTGSTDTQYFGPGTRLTVL.

V gene TRBV6-5 combines with J gene TRBJ1-3; D is uncertain. This CDR3 has 14 residues. With 6 bases removed from V and 8 bases from J, the gap between germline ends came to 17 bases. CDR1 and CDR2 (germline): MNHEY, SVGAGI. CDR3 in amino acids: CASSLGRTGDTIYF. The DNA for the CDR3 is TGTGCCAGCAGCCTGGGTCGTACCGGGGACACCATATATTTT.

The chain employs TRBV29-1 and TRBJ1-5; TRBD1 matches at 8 bases. In germline, CDR1 is SQVTM, CDR2 ANQGSEA. This CDR3 spans 14 amino acids. V shed 4 bases and J 2 bases; nucleotides not matched to a gene: 4. This CDR3 reads CSVGQGAGNQPQHF. The CDR3 DNA reads as TGCAGCGTTGGCCAGGGGGCAGGCAATCAGCCCCAGCATTTT.

The chain links TRBV3-1 (or the pseudogene TRBV3-2) to TRBJ1-6; no clear D. The CDR3 is 14 amino acids. Trimming stripped 7 bases from V and 2 bases from J, with 9 bases between. CDR1 LGHDT and CDR2 YNNKEL come from the germline V gene (reference sequence). CDR3 region: CASNWGTYNSPLHF. The CDR3 nucleotides are TGTGCCAGCAATTGGGGAACCTATAATTCACCCCTCCACTTT.

The V and J genes are TRBV5-1 and TRBJ1-5; perhaps TRBD1 as D (5 bases). Germline values: CDR1 SGHRS, CDR2 YFSETQ. V shed 1 base and J shed 1 base, with 9 bases lying between them. The CDR3 contains 15 residues. The CDR3 region has the DNA TGCGCCAGCAGCTTGATTGGGGGGAGCAATCAGCCCCAGCATTTT. Residues: CASSLIGGSNQPQHF. Supplemented by reference TRBV5-1 and TRBJ1-5, the full variable domain reads KAGVTQTPRYLIKTRGQQVTLSCSPISGHRSVSWYQQTPGQGLQFLFEYFSETQRNKGNFPGRFSGRQFSNSRSEMNVSTLELGDSALYLCASSLIGGSNQPQHFGDGTRLSIL.

This clone was seen a single time. J is TRBJ1-2 and V is TRBV7-2, with 11 bases aligning to TRBD1. The V segment lost 3 bases and the J segment 2 bases; nucleotides outside the gene matches: 2. This CDR3 is built from 15 residues. Per germline, CDR1 SGHTA and CDR2 FQGNSA. CDR3 sequence: CASSFRTGGNYGYTF. DNA for the CDR3: TGTGCCAGCAGCTTTAGGACAGGGGGCAACTATGGCTACACCTTC.

The chain employs TRBV4-1 and TRBJ1-2; possible D gene TRBD1, 5 bases. CDR1 is MGHRA, CDR2 YSYEKL, per germline. The CDR3 is made up of 16 amino acids. Trimming took off 0 bases at V and 8 bases at J, with 19 bases between the two ends. The CDR3 here is CASSQDSAGKGEGYTF. CDR3 bases: TGCGCCAGCAGCCAAGATTCGGCAGGGAAGGGCGAGGGCTACACCTTC.

This sequence joins TRBV10-3 and TRBJ2-1; D assignment may be TRBD1 or TRBD2 (5 bases each). The germline V gene encodes CDR1 ENHRY and CDR2 SYGVKD. V lost 4 bases and J 8 bases, leaving 9 bases between the germline ends. The CDR3 runs 12 residues. Here the CDR3 DNA reads TGTGCCATCAGTGTTGGGGGATATGAGCAGTTCTTC. This translates into CAISVGGYEQFF.

The chain recombines TRBV5-4 with TRBJ2-7, with D perhaps matching TRBD1 or TRBD2 (7 bases each). CDR1 SGHNT and CDR2 YYREEE come from the germline V gene (reference sequence). V was cut by 4 bases and J by 7 bases, with 15 bases left in between. There are 13 residues in the CDR3. The CDR3, as DNA: TGTGCCAGCAGCAGCGGGACAGAAGTAGAGCAGTACTTC. Its translation is CASSSGTEVEQYF.

The chain recombines TRBV29-1 with TRBJ1-1; the D gene is possibly TRBD1 (5 bases). Germline CDR1 is SQVTM and CDR2 is ANQGSEA. V was shortened by 0 bases and J by 1 base, with 12 bases between the two germline ends. This CDR3 spans 15 amino acids. The CDR3: CSVEDGGVWNTEAFF. CDR3 nucleotide sequence: TGCAGCGTTGAAGATGGGGGGGTCTGGAACACTGAAGCTTTCTTT.

The chain carries TRBV2 and TRBJ1-1; the D gene is possibly TRBD1 (5 bases). Looked up from germline, CDR1 is SNHLY and CDR2 is FYNNEI. The CDR3 covers 13 residues. The V gene lost 3 bases and the J gene lost 3 bases, with 8 bases spanning the gap. The CDR3 DNA sequence: TGTGCCAGCAGTGATGGGGGGGACACTGAAGCTTTCTTT. Protein sequence: CASSDGGDTEAFF.

The chain is built from TRBV11-2 and TRBJ2-1; 10 bases are a match to TRBD2. From germline, CDR1 is SGHAT and CDR2 FQNNGV. The length of the CDR3 is 17 residues. Losses at the gene ends were 1 base for V and 5 bases for J; bases not matched to a gene: 8. Written as DNA, the CDR3 is TGTGCCAGCAGCTTAGTCAGGCTAGCGGGGGCCAACAATGAGCAGTTCTTC. Protein sequence: CASSLVRLAGANNEQFF. Looking up the rest from reference TRBV11-2 and TRBJ2-1 gives the full variable domain: EAGVAQSPRYKIIEKRQSVAFWCNPISGHATLYWYQQILGQGPKLLIQFQNNGVVDDSQLPKDRFSAERLKGVDSTLKIQPAKLEDSAVYLCASSLVRLAGANNEQFFGPGTRLTVL.

The rearrangement links TRBV9 to TRBJ2-6; 11 positions match TRBD1. This CDR3 spans 17 amino acids. The V gene end was trimmed by 2 bases and the J gene end by 2 bases; junction bases not matched to a gene: 3. The germline V gene encodes CDR1 SGDLS and CDR2 YYNGEE. The CDR3 DNA reads as TGTGCCAGCAGCGTCCGGGACAGGGGGGCTGGGGCCAACGTCCTGACTTTC. It translates to CASSVRDRGAGANVLTF.